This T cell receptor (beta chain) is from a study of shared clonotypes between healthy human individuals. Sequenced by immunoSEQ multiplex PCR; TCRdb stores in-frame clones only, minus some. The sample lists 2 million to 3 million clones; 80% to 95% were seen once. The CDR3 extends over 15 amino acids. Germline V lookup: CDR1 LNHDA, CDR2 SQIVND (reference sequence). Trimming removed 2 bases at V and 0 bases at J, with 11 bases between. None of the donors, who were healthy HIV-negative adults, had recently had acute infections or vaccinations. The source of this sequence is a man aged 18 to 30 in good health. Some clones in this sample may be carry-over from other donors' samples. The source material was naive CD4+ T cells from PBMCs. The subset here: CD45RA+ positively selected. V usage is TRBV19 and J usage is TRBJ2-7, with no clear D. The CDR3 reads CASSISWSVSYEQYF. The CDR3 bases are TGTGCCAGTAGTATAAGCTGGAGCGTCTCCTACGAGCAGTACTTC.